One and the same sample provided the 25 T cell receptor beta chains below, sequenced in a study of shared clonotypes between healthy human individuals. The naive CD8 fraction comprised CD45RO-negative cells positively selected for CCR7 and excluded terminally differentiated effector memory CD45RA+ cells. The method was immunoSEQ multiplex PCR; TCRdb's version includes in-frame clones alone and lacks a portion of them. The table includes around 1.9 million clones, just over 90% detected once. The sample comprised naive CD8+ T cells from PBMCs. The receptors derive from a man aged 18 to 29 in good health. Some clones in this sample may be carry-over from other donors' samples.

The CDR3: CASSLKVTGLSRGEKLFF. In DNA form, the CDR3 reads TGTGCCAGCAGCTTAAAGGTGACAGGGTTGTCCCGGGGCGAAAAACTGTTTTTT. The chain joins TRBV7-9 to TRBJ1-4; 7 bases match TRBD1. CDR3 length: 18 residues. With 2 bases clipped from V and 8 bases from J, the junction kept 17 bases outside the gene matches. Germline-derived CDR1 and CDR2 are SEHNR and FQNEAQ (reference sequence).

The J gene is TRBJ1-1, the V gene TRBV27, with D maybe TRBD1 (5 bases). Germline-derived CDR1 and CDR2 are MNHEY and SMNVEV (reference sequence). V was pared by 0 bases and J by 5 bases, with 16 bases between. The CDR3 length is 16 residues. DNA of the CDR3: TGTGCCAGCAGTTTATCCGCGGGGGGGGGACGGACTGAAGCTTTCTTT. This codes for CASSLSAGGGRTEAFF.

In nucleotides, the CDR3 is TGTGCCAGCAGCTTAGGGACTAGCGGGGTCGGGGAGCAGTACTTC. Translated: CASSLGTSGVGEQYF. The genes are TRBV7-6 and TRBJ2-7, with 12 bases lining up with TRBD2. CDR1 is SGHVS and CDR2 is FNYEAQ in the germline V gene. The CDR3 is made up of 15 amino acids. Losses at the gene ends were 1 base for V and 7 bases for J; bases not matched to a gene: 5.

This clone was recorded only once. The genes are TRBV7-9 and TRBJ2-4; weak D call: TRBD1 (6 bases). V shed 2 bases and J shed 0 bases, with 8 bases lying between them. CDR1 and CDR2 from the germline V gene are SEHNR and FQNEAQ (reference sequence). The CDR3 length is 15 residues. The CDR3 nucleotides are TGTGCCAGCAGCTTAATAGGGGGAGCCAAAAACATTCAGTACTTC. Its translation is CASSLIGGAKNIQYF.

J is TRBJ2-7 and V is TRBV7-6, with 7 bases aligning to TRBD2. With V trimmed by 4 bases and J by 4 bases, 7 bases remained unmatched. The CDR3 runs 14 residues. CDR1 is SGHVS, CDR2 FNYEAQ, per germline. Here the CDR3 DNA reads TGTGCCAGCAGCTCTCTATCCGGGGGGTACGAGCAGTACTTC. Its translation is CASSSLSGGYEQYF.

The chain joins TRBV19 to TRBJ2-7; TRBD2 is a possible D gene (6 bases). V gave up 1 base and J gave up 6 bases, with 13 bases separating them. Per germline, CDR1 LNHDA and CDR2 SQIVND (reference sequence). The length of the CDR3 is 14 residues. The CDR3 region is CASSIGHGRLEQYF. CDR3 in DNA: TGTGCCAGTAGTATAGGTCATGGGAGGCTCGAGCAGTACTTC.

The V and J genes are TRBV11-2 and TRBJ1-2; 8 nucleotides match TRBD1. The CDR3 is 15 amino acids. CDR1 and CDR2 from the germline V gene are SGHAT and FQNNGV. The V and J ends lost 1 base and 6 bases, in that order; junction bases with no gene match: 7. The chain's CDR3 is CASSLGPGGRDGYTF. CDR3 nucleotide sequence: TGTGCCAGCAGCTTAGGTCCAGGGGGCAGGGATGGCTACACCTTC.

The J gene is TRBJ1-5, the V gene TRBV6-1, with D possibly being TRBD1 (5 bases). V dropped 2 bases and J dropped 0 bases, with 17 bases sitting between them. Germline CDR1 reads MNHNS; CDR2 reads SASEGT. The CDR3 consists of 18 residues. The CDR3: CASSENGAAGYSNQPQHF. DNA of the CDR3: TGTGCCAGCAGTGAAAACGGGGCGGCGGGGTATAGCAATCAGCCCCAGCATTTT.

The chain has TRBV9 and TRBJ2-7; TRBD2 aligns across 10 bases. The CDR3 runs to 15 residues. The germline V gene has CDR1 SGDLS and CDR2 YYNGEE. The J segment lost 2 bases and the V segment lost 6 bases, leaving 8 bases of the junction unmatched. As DNA, the CDR3 is TGTGCCAGCACGGCTGGACTAGCGGATACCTACGAGCAGTACTTC. This gives the protein CASTAGLADTYEQYF.

The chain uses TRBV9 and TRBJ2-3, with a tentative D call TRBD2 (5 bases). This CDR3 has 14 amino acids. Germline CDR1 is SGDLS and CDR2 is YYNGEE. The V and J ends lost 4 bases and 3 bases respectively, with 12 bases between them. Written as DNA, the CDR3 is TGTGCCAGCAGCTCCGGGATATCAACAGATACGCAGTATTTT. Translation: CASSSGISTDTQYF.

In this sample, this clone turned up a few times. The chain uses TRBV28 and TRBJ1-5, with a weak D call TRBD1 (5 bases). Deletions cut 7 bases from V and 0 bases from J, with 13 bases between. Germline V gene sequence: CDR1 MDHEN, CDR2 SYDVKM. The CDR3 totals 15 residues. The CDR3 sequence: CASTPRGNSNQPQHF. CDR3 bases: TGTGCCAGCACCCCCCGGGGGAATAGCAATCAGCCCCAGCATTTT.

In the case of this clone: Other DNA sequences in this specimen translate into the identical CDR3. The V call is TRBV6-1, the J call TRBJ2-7; D call uncertain. Germline lookup yields CDR1 MNHNS and CDR2 SASEGT. Trimming left V 1 base short and J 1 base short, with 11 bases between. The CDR3 totals 15 residues. CDR3 bases: TGTGCCAGCAGTGAAGGCTCAGCACCTTCCTACGAGCAGTACTTC. Its protein product is CASSEGSAPSYEQYF.

This clone has only a few counts. The chain is built from TRBV4-2 and TRBJ1-1; unclear D gene. From germline, CDR1 is LGHNA and CDR2 YNFKEQ. V was pared by 0 bases and J by 11 bases, with 7 bases between. The CDR3 has 11 residues. This CDR3 reads CASSQDPPAFF. The CDR3 bases are TGTGCCAGCAGCCAAGACCCTCCGGCTTTCTTT.

The genes are TRBV4-1 and TRBJ1-2; TRBD1 matches at 10 bases. V gave up 4 bases and J gave up 4 bases; unmatched junction bases: 6. The germline gives CDR1 MGHRA, CDR2 YSYEKL. The CDR3 extends over 15 amino acids. The CDR3 bases are TGCGCCAGCAGCCCCGACAGGGGGCGCGGCTATGGCTACACCTTC. Translation: CASSPDRGRGYGYTF.

The gene calls are TRBV19 and TRBJ1-1; D is ambiguous. V lost 5 bases and J lost 11, with 15 bases in between. Germline CDR1 LNHDA, CDR2 SQIVND (reference sequence). The CDR3 totals 12 residues. The CDR3 region has the DNA TGTGCCAGTAGTTCCAGACCGCATGAGGCTTTCTTT. Its translation is CASSSRPHEAFF.

This clone was seen a handful of times. The chain employs TRBV19 and TRBJ1-1; no definite D call. V shed 7 bases and J shed 1 base, with 7 bases lying between them. The length of the CDR3 is 12 residues. Germline lookup yields CDR1 LNHDA and CDR2 SQIVND (reference sequence). CDR3 in amino acids: CASNPGNTEAFF. In DNA, the CDR3 is TGTGCCAGTAACCCGGGGAACACTGAAGCTTTCTTT.

This clone was detected only once. The rearrangement links TRBV5-8 to TRBJ1-1; 7 positions agree with TRBD1. The CDR3 is 14 amino acids. J gave up 2 bases and V 5 bases, and 6 bases lay outside the gene matches. From germline, CDR1 is SGHTS and CDR2 YDEGEE. CDR3 residues: CASSWDSLNTEAFF. The CDR3 bases are TGTGCCAGCAGTTGGGACAGCCTTAACACTGAAGCTTTCTTT.

The chain joins TRBV7-9 to TRBJ2-5; 11 bases align to TRBD2. This CDR3 is 17 amino acids long. Losses at the gene ends were 0 bases for V and 5 bases for J; bases not matched to a gene: 8. The germline V gene has CDR1 SEHNR and CDR2 FQNEAQ (reference sequence). CDR3 in amino acids: CASSLALAGGPTETQYF. The CDR3 nucleotides read TGTGCCAGCAGCTTAGCTCTAGCGGGAGGCCCGACGGAGACCCAGTACTTC.

This clone was observed a single time. The chain employs TRBV4-1 and TRBJ2-3, with 14 positions matching TRBD2. The ends lost 3 bases at V and 2 bases at J; junction bases unmatched: 4. The CDR3 is made up of 17 amino acids. Germline lookup yields CDR1 MGHRA and CDR2 YSYEKL. CDR3 in amino acids: CASSHGTSGRYTDTQYF. The CDR3 nucleotides are TGCGCCAGCAGCCACGGGACTAGCGGGAGATACACAGATACGCAGTATTTT.

The chain has TRBV11-3 and TRBJ2-1; 8 nucleotides line up with TRBD1. The germline CDR1 and CDR2 sequences are SGHNT and YENEEA. This CDR3 spans 15 amino acids. After removal of 5 bases from V and 3 bases from J, the junction contained 6 bases not matched to a gene. This CDR3 reads CASSIRTGFYNEQFF. CDR3 sequence (DNA): TGTGCCAGCAGCATACGGACAGGGTTCTACAATGAGCAGTTCTTC.

The chain couples TRBV28 to TRBJ1-5, with a weak D call TRBD1 (6 bases). Germline V gives CDR1 MDHEN, CDR2 SYDVKM. V was trimmed by 4 bases and J by 0 bases, leaving 13 bases between them. The CDR3 has 16 amino acids. The CDR3: CASSSGHDYSNQPQHF. Here the CDR3 DNA reads TGTGCCAGCAGTTCGGGACACGATTATAGCAATCAGCCCCAGCATTTT.

J is TRBJ2-7 and V is TRBV2, with 8 bases matching TRBD2. With 4 bases clipped from V and 0 bases from J, the junction kept 11 bases outside the gene matches. The CDR3 spans 17 residues. Germline V gene lookup returns CDR1 SNHLY and CDR2 FYNNEI. The CDR3 DNA reads TGTGCCAGCAGTGGACCCGGAGAGCGGGAGCACTCCTACGAGCAGTACTTC. It codes for CASSGPGEREHSYEQYF.

J is TRBJ2-5 and V is TRBV27; 9 bases line up with TRBD1. This CDR3 is built from 16 residues. The germline V gene has CDR1 MNHEY and CDR2 SMNVEV (reference sequence). The V segment lost 5 bases and the J segment 5 bases; nucleotides outside the gene matches: 12. In DNA form, the CDR3 reads TGTGCCAGCAGTCCTCCGGGACAGGGTCTTAGGGAGACCCAGTACTTC. Amino acids: CASSPPGQGLRETQYF.

This chain uses TRBV9 with TRBJ2-7; 9 positions match TRBD1. Per the germline V gene, CDR1 is SGDLS and CDR2 is YYNGEE. The CDR3 is 14 amino acids. With 2 bases clipped from V and 3 bases from J, the junction kept 3 bases outside the gene matches. The CDR3 loop is CASSVTGGIYEQYF. The CDR3, as DNA: TGTGCCAGCAGCGTTACAGGGGGCATCTACGAGCAGTACTTC.

This rearrangement joins TRBV27 to TRBJ2-7; the D call may be TRBD1 or TRBD2 (5 bases each). This CDR3 is 15 amino acids long. Germline V gives CDR1 MNHEY, CDR2 SMNVEV (reference sequence). V lost 6 bases and J lost 4, with 19 bases in between. The CDR3 nucleotides read TGTGCCAGCAGCCCCTCGGGACCCAAGGGGTACGAGCAGTACTTC. This translates into CASSPSGPKGYEQYF.